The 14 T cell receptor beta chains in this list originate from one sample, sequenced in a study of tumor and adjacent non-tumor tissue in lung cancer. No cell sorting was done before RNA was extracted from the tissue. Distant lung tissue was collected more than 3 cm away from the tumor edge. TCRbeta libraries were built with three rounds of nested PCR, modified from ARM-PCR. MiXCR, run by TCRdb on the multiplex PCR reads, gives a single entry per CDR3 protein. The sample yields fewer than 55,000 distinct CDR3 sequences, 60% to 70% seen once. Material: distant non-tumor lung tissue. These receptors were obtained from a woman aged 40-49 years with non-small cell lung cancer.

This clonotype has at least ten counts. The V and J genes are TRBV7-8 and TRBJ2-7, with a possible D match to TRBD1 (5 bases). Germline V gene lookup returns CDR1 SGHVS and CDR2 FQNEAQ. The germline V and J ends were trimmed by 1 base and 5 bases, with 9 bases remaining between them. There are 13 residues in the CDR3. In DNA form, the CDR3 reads TGTGCCAGCAGCTTAGATTTAGGGGACGAGCAGTACTTC. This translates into CASSLDLGDEQYF.

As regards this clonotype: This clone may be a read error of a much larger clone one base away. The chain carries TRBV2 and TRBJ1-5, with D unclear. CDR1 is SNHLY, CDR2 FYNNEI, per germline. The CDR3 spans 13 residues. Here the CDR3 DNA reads TGTGCCAGCAGTGATGGGCGCATTCAGCCCCACCATTTT. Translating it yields CASSDGRIQPHHF.

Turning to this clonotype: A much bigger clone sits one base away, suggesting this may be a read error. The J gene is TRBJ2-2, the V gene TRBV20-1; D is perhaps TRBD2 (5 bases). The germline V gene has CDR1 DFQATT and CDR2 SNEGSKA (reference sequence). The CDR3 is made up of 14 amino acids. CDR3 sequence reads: CSARAMGNTGKLFF. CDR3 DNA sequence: TGCAGTGCTCGTGCCATGGGAAACACCGGGAAGCTGTTTTTT.

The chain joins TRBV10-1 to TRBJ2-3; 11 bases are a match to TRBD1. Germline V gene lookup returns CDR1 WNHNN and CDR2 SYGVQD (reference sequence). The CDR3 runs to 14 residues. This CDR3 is CVTGDRGSKDTQYF. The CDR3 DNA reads TGCGTCACCGGGGACAGGGGGTCCAAGGATACGCAGTATTTT.

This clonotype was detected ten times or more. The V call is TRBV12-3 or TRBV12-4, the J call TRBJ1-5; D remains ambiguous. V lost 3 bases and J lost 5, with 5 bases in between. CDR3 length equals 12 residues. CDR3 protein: CASSFTDQPQHF. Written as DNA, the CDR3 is TGTGCCAGCAGTTTCACAGATCAGCCCCAGCATTTT.

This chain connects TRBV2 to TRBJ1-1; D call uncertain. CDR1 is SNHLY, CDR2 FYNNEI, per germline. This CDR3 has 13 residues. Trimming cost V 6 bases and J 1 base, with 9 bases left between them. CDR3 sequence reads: CASRIRENTEAFF. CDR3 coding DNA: TGTGCCAGCAGGATCCGGGAGAACACTGAAGCTTTCTTT.

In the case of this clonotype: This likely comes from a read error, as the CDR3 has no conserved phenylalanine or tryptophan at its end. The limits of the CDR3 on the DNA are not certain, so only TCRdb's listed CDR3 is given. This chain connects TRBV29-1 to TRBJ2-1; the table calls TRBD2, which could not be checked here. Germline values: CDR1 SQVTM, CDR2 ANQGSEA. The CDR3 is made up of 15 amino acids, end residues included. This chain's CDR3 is CSVDDSSGRVNEQSL.

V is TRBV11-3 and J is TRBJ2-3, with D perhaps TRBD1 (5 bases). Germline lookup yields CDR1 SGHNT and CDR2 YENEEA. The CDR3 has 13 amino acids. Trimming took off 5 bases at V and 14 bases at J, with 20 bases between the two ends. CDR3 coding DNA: TGTGCCAGCAGCCCAAGTCAGGACACAGATACGTATTTT. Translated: CASSPSQDTDTYF.

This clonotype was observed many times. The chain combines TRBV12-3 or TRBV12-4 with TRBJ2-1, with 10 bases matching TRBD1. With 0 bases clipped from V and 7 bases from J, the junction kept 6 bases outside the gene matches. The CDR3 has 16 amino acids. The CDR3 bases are TGTGCCAGCAGTTTAGCCGGGACAGGGGCTCTAAATGAGCAGTTCTTC. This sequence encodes CASSLAGTGALNEQFF.

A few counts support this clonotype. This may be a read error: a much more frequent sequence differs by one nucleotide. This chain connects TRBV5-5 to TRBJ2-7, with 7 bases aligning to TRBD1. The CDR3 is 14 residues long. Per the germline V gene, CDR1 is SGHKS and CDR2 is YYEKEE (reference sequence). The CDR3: CASSAYRDSYEKYF. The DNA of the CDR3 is TGTGCCAGCAGCGCTTACCGGGACAGCTACGAGAAGTACTTC.

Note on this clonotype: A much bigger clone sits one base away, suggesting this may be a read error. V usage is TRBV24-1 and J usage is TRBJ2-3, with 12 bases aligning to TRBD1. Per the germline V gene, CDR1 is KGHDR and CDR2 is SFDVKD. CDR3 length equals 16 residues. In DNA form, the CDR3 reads TGTACCACCAGTGATAAAGGGACAGGGGGCGCAGATACGCAGTATTTT. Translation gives CTTSDKGTGGADTQYF.

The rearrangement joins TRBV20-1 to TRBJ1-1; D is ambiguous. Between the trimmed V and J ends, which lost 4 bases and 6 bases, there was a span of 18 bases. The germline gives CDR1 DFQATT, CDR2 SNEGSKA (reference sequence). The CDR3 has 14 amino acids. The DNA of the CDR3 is TGCAGTGCTATAGATTATTCTCAGGCGGCTGAAGCTTTCTTT. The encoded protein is CSAIDYSQAAEAFF.

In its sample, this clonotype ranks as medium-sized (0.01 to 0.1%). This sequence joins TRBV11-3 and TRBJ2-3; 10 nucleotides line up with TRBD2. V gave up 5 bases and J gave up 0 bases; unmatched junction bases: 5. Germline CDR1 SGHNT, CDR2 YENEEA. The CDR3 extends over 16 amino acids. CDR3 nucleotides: TGTGCCAGCAGCCCGTTACTAGCGGGGAGCACAGATACGCAGTATTTT. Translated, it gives CASSPLLAGSTDTQYF.

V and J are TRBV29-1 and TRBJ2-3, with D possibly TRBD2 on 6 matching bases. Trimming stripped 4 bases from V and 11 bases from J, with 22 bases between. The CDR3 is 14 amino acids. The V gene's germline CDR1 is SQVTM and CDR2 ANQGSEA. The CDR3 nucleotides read TGCAGCGTTGTCCCAGCGGGCCGCACAGATTGGCAGTATTTT. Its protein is CSVVPAGRTDWQYF.